This T cell receptor beta chain came from a study of blood T cell repertoires in COVID-19. In the study's own analysis: Estimation of nucleated cell counts was performed using reference gene primer amplification. Sequencing was performed with immunoSEQ multiplex PCR; in TCRdb, only in-frame clones are kept and a portion is missing. From that table come the V and J calls and clone size; the DNA was used to work out D and trimming. The table has 55,000 to 65,000 clones, about 80% seen once. The CDR3 loop spans 14 amino acids. CDR1 is MGHRA and CDR2 is YSYEKL in the germline V gene. Trimming removed 6 bases from V and 10 bases from J, with 19 bases in between.

Input material: peripheral blood. V is TRBV4-1 and J is TRBJ2-1; weak D call: TRBD1 (6 bases). This receptor was obtained from a man aged 55 to 69 with acute or convalescent COVID-19. CDR3 residues: CASRTRVTGHEQFF. CDR3 in DNA: TGCGCCAGCAGAACCCGGGTGACAGGTCACGAGCAGTTCTTC.